Each of the 32 T cell receptor beta chains below was sequenced from the same sample in a study of healthy donors' naive CD4 and CD8 T cells (dated by TCRdb to between 2014 and 2016). Data came from a 454 GS FLX Titanium. TCR libraries were built from roughly 460 ng of total RNA with a previously published linear amplification protocol. TCRdb redid the processing of the public reads, applying fastp at Q25 and MiXCR, and retained in-frame beta chains. All rows with the same CDR3 protein become a single entry with the most common DNA and genes. The sample table records about 200,000 distinct CDR3 sequences; over 60% of these occur just once. About 2.1% of the sample is held by the ten biggest clonotypes. Sequenced input: naive CD4+ and CD8+ T cells sorted from blood, pooled from several donors. The cell subset or site label corresponds to: FACS-sorted naive CD4+ (CD45RO-CD45RA+) and naive CD8+ (CD45RA+CD27bright) T cells. These receptors originate from a pool of human donors in good health; the sample pools cells from several healthy donors.

This chain links TRBV6-5 with TRBJ1-4; no clear D gene. This CDR3 has 16 residues. The ends were cut back, 0 bases at V and 7 bases at J, with 15 bases in the middle. The germline V gene has CDR1 MNHEY and CDR2 SVGAGI. CDR3 protein: CASSYSEVDSGEKLFF. The CDR3 bases are TGTGCCAGCAGTTACTCCGAGGTGGATTCGGGTGAAAAACTGTTTTTT.

The V gene is TRBV7-2, the J gene TRBJ2-1; a possible D gene is TRBD1 (6 bases). The CDR3 is 15 amino acids. Germline CDR1 SGHTA, CDR2 FQGNSA. V lost 2 bases and J 5 bases, leaving 13 bases between the germline ends. CDR3 loop: CASSLRGFLNNEQFF. For the CDR3, the DNA is TGTGCCAGCAGCTTAAGGGGGTTTCTGAACAATGAGCAGTTCTTC.

The chain uses TRBV11-2 and TRBJ1-2; no firm D call. The CDR3 has 14 residues. Per the germline V gene, CDR1 is SGHAT and CDR2 is FQNNGV. V was pared by 5 bases and J by 8 bases, with 18 bases between. The DNA of the CDR3 is TGTGCCAGCAGCCTACGAGGGCAAGGTCAGGGCTACACCTTC. This codes for CASSLRGQGQGYTF.

The V call is TRBV30, the J call TRBJ2-3, with D possibly being TRBD2 (6 bases). V was clipped by 0 bases and J by 7 bases, with 14 bases between them. The germline CDR1 and CDR2 sequences are GTSNPN and SVGIG (reference sequence). The CDR3 sequence is 14 residues long. CDR3 sequence: CAWSVQAGGNTQYF. CDR3 bases: TGTGCCTGGAGTGTACAAGCCGGGGGTAATACGCAGTATTTT.

This chain links TRBV5-6 with TRBJ1-2, with D hard to call. Per the germline V gene, CDR1 is SGHDT and CDR2 is YYEEEE. The CDR3 is 16 amino acids. The V end was cut by 0 bases, the J end by 0 bases, with 12 bases between. The CDR3 here is CASSLGLGSANYGYTF. CDR3 nucleotides: TGTGCCAGCAGCTTGGGGTTGGGGTCAGCTAACTATGGCTACACCTTC. Full variable domain (outside the CDR3, taken from reference TRBV5-6 and TRBJ1-2): DAGVTQSPTHLIKTRGQQVTLRCSPKSGHDTVSWYQQALGQGPQFIFQYYEEEERQRGNFPDRFSGHQFPNYSSELNVNALLLGDSALYLCASSLGLGSANYGYTFGSGTRLTVV.

This clonotype was detected only a few times. The chain carries TRBV29-1 and TRBJ2-2, with D perhaps TRBD2 (6 bases). Germline CDR1 and CDR2: SQVTM and ANQGSEA. V was shortened by 3 bases and J by 7 bases, with 9 bases between the two germline ends. There are 12 residues in the CDR3. The CDR3 loop reads CSVDPGGGELFF. In DNA form, the CDR3 reads TGCAGCGTTGACCCCGGGGGCGGGGAGCTGTTTTTT.

V and J are TRBV11-3 and TRBJ2-1; TRBD2 matches at 10 bases. V lost 6 bases and J lost 8; bases outside the gene matches: 13. Germline lookup yields CDR1 SGHNT and CDR2 YENEEA. The CDR3 spans 16 residues. The CDR3 loop reads CASRLNPSSGSYEQFF. In DNA, the CDR3 is TGTGCCAGCAGGTTAAATCCGTCTAGCGGGAGTTATGAGCAGTTCTTC.

This clonotype was recorded only once. The gene calls are TRBV29-1 and TRBJ1-2, with D possibly TRBD1 on 5 matching bases. The CDR3 consists of 17 residues. Germline V CDR1 and CDR2: SQVTM, ANQGSEA. Trimming stripped 2 bases from V and 1 base from J, with 20 bases between. DNA for the CDR3: TGCAGCGTTGAAACCGGACATCCCGCCGTCCTTAACTATGGCTACACCTTC. This gives the protein CSVETGHPAVLNYGYTF. The variable domain in full, completed from reference TRBV29-1 and TRBJ1-2, reads SAVISQKPSRDICQRGTSLTIQCQVDSQVTMMFWYRQQPGQSLTLIATANQGSEATYESGFVIDKFPISRPNLTFSTLTVSNMSPEDSSIYLCSVETGHPAVLNYGYTFGSGTRLTVV.

This chain connects TRBV19 to TRBJ2-1, with 7 bases lining up with TRBD1. This CDR3 is built from 16 residues. Per germline, CDR1 LNHDA and CDR2 SQIVND (reference sequence). With V trimmed by 7 bases and J by 6 bases, 15 bases remained unmatched. CDR3 nucleotide sequence: TGTGCCAGTACCCATTTGAGAGGGGGCGATTTCAATGAGCAGTTCTTC. It codes for CASTHLRGGDFNEQFF.

V usage is TRBV29-1 and J usage is TRBJ2-2; D gene unclear. The germline V gene has CDR1 SQVTM and CDR2 ANQGSEA. Trimming pared 8 bases from V and 1 base from J, leaving 11 bases between. The CDR3 has 13 amino acids. The CDR3 reads CSHCVGNTGELFF. The CDR3 DNA reads as TGCAGCCATTGTGTGGGGAACACCGGGGAGCTGTTTTTT.

The chain uses TRBV6-6 and TRBJ1-2; no firm D call. CDR3 length equals 16 residues. From germline, CDR1 is MNHNY and CDR2 SVGAGI (reference sequence). V was pared by 1 base and J by 2 bases, with 14 bases between. CDR3 bases: TGTGCCAGCAGTTACTTGAATAACGGGATAAACTATGGCTACACCTTC. It is translated as CASSYLNNGINYGYTF.

J is TRBJ1-1 and V is TRBV12-3 or TRBV12-4; a weak D match, TRBD1 (5 bases). The CDR3 has 13 residues. Trimming shortened V by 2 bases and J by 3 bases, and 7 bases separated the two germline ends. CDR3 nucleotide sequence: TGTGCCAGCAGTTTAAGGGGTTACACTGAAGCTTTCTTT. Translation: CASSLRGYTEAFF.

The chain carries TRBV29-1 and TRBJ1-5; 10 positions agree with TRBD1. This CDR3 spans 12 amino acids. Germline lookup yields CDR1 SQVTM and CDR2 ANQGSEA. Trimming removed 7 bases from V and 6 bases from J; junction bases left unmatched: 3. CDR3 region: CSAGTGVQPQHF. CDR3 in DNA: TGCAGCGCGGGGACAGGGGTTCAGCCCCAGCATTTT.

The V and J genes are TRBV27 and TRBJ1-2; unclear D gene. Germline loops: CDR1 MNHEY, CDR2 SMNVEV (reference sequence). V lost 0 bases and J 4 bases, leaving 6 bases between the germline ends. CDR3 length: 13 residues. CDR3 DNA: TGTGCCAGCAGTTTATCCAGGTCCTATGGCTACACCTTC. It is translated as CASSLSRSYGYTF.

The J gene is TRBJ2-7, the V gene TRBV30, with D uncertain. The CDR3 extends over 17 amino acids. V dropped 1 base and J dropped 6 bases, with 25 bases sitting between them. In germline, CDR1 is GTSNPN, CDR2 SVGIG (reference sequence). Here the CDR3 DNA reads TGTGCCTGGAGTGCGTCTTCCCGAACCAAGGGTGGTCGCGAGCAGTACTTC. It codes for CAWSASSRTKGGREQYF.

V usage is TRBV5-1 and J usage is TRBJ1-1, with D perhaps TRBD1 (5 bases). V lost 1 base to trimming and J lost 4 bases, with 14 bases between them. The CDR3 covers 15 residues. Germline V gives CDR1 SGHRS, CDR2 YFSETQ. This CDR3 reads CASSLFGREGTEAFF. CDR3 nucleotide sequence: TGCGCCAGCAGCTTGTTTGGCAGGGAAGGCACTGAAGCTTTCTTT.

The genes are TRBV18 and TRBJ1-1; no reliable D call. This CDR3 has 12 residues. V lost 2 bases and J lost 3, with 4 bases in between. Per the germline V gene, CDR1 is KGHSH and CDR2 is LQKENI. Written as DNA, the CDR3 is TGTGCCAGCTCACCAACTCACACTGAAGCTTTCTTT. It yields the protein CASSPTHTEAFF.

The chain is built from TRBV27 and TRBJ2-5; D is possibly TRBD2 (7 bases). The length of the CDR3 is 16 residues. Trimming removed 8 bases from V and 4 bases from J, with 23 bases in between. Looked up from germline, CDR1 is MNHEY and CDR2 is SMNVEV (reference sequence). The CDR3 is CASSAQRGGAGETQYF. CDR3 nucleotides: TGTGCCAGCTCCGCCCAGCGCGGGGGCGCGGGAGAGACCCAGTACTTC.

V and J are TRBV29-1 and TRBJ2-7, with unresolved D. The CDR3 totals 13 residues. Germline-derived CDR1 and CDR2 are SQVTM and ANQGSEA. The germline V and J ends were trimmed by 4 bases and 0 bases, with 10 bases remaining between them. This chain's CDR3 is CSVGHLFSYEQYF. The CDR3 bases are TGCAGCGTTGGCCACCTATTCTCCTACGAGCAGTACTTC.

The table lists this clonotype with a few counts. Sequence at one end of the junction differs from germline and may be a read error. V usage is TRBV18 and J usage is TRBJ1-1, with D unclear. This CDR3 has 14 residues. Per the germline V gene, CDR1 is KGHSH and CDR2 is LQKENI. CDR3 bases: TGTGCCAGCTCACCACCCGGGGTTGGCAGCGAAGCCTTCTTT. Translated: CASSPPGVGSEAFF.

V usage is TRBV27 and J usage is TRBJ2-1; TRBD2 matches 7 bases. The CDR3 runs 16 residues. V shed 0 bases, J shed 0 bases, and the junction held 2 bases outside the gene matches. Germline loops: CDR1 MNHEY, CDR2 SMNVEV (reference sequence). DNA of the CDR3: TGTGCCAGCAGTTTATCTAGCGGGCGCTCCTACAATGAGCAGTTCTTC. It yields the protein CASSLSSGRSYNEQFF.

The chain carries TRBV2 and TRBJ2-3, with D possibly matching TRBD2 (6 bases). CDR3 length equals 15 residues. CDR1 and CDR2 from the germline V gene are SNHLY and FYNNEI. With 5 bases removed from V and 2 bases from J, the gap between germline ends came to 14 bases. CDR3: CASSQGPSATDTQYF. CDR3 DNA: TGTGCCAGCAGTCAGGGACCTAGCGCCACAGATACGCAGTATTTT.

The V gene is TRBV29-1, the J gene TRBJ2-3; 7 positions agree with TRBD1. CDR1 is SQVTM and CDR2 is ANQGSEA in the germline V gene. The CDR3 spans 13 residues. V lost 7 bases to trimming and J lost 6 bases; unmatched junction nucleotides: 10. CDR3 bases: TGCAGCGCCACGCAAGGGGGCCCGGATACGCAGTATTTT. It yields the protein CSATQGGPDTQYF.

The J gene is TRBJ2-3, the V gene TRBV29-1; D might be TRBD1 or TRBD2, each matching 5 bases. The CDR3 is 14 amino acids. Trimming removed 6 bases at V and 1 base at J, with 14 bases between. CDR1 is SQVTM and CDR2 is ANQGSEA in the germline V gene. CDR3 sequence: CSVNRDAGTDTQYF. The CDR3 DNA is TGCAGCGTCAACCGGGACGCAGGCACAGATACGCAGTATTTT.

This clonotype was seen a single time. The V call is TRBV7-9, the J call TRBJ1-1; no clear D gene. This CDR3 contains 15 residues. Trimming took 3 bases from V and 5 from J, leaving 16 bases between them. The V gene's germline CDR1 is SEHNR and CDR2 FQNEAQ (reference sequence). CDR3 DNA sequence: TGTGCCAGCAGCTTTGGTTGGGGAATGGGGACTGAAGCTTTCTTT. Its protein is CASSFGWGMGTEAFF.

This clonotype appeared a few times. The CDR3 loop reads CASRPLAGGSNEQFF. Here the CDR3 DNA reads TGTGCCAGCAGACCTCTAGCGGGAGGGTCTAATGAGCAGTTCTTC. This chain uses TRBV27 with TRBJ2-1, with 12 positions matching TRBD2. J was trimmed by 7 bases and V by 6 bases; bases with no gene match: 7. This CDR3 has 15 amino acids. Per the germline V gene, CDR1 is MNHEY and CDR2 is SMNVEV (reference sequence).

The rearrangement joins TRBV30 to TRBJ2-1, with TRBD1 matching 7 bases. The germline V gene encodes CDR1 GTSNPN and CDR2 SVGIG (reference sequence). V was clipped by 0 bases and J by 2 bases; unmatched bases: 10. This CDR3 spans 17 amino acids. For the CDR3, the DNA is TGTGCCTGGAGTGTCCCGGGACAGCCCGAGACCTACAATGAGCAGTTCTTC. Translated: CAWSVPGQPETYNEQFF. Using reference TRBV30 and TRBJ2-1 for the parts outside the CDR3, the full variable domain is SQTIHQWPATLVQPVGSPLSLECTVEGTSNPNLYWYRQAAGRGLQLLFYSVGIGQISSEVPQNLSASRPQDRQFILSSKKLLLSDSGFYLCAWSVPGQPETYNEQFFGPGTRLTVL.

J is TRBJ2-1 and V is TRBV12-3 or TRBV12-4; D remains unclear. Deletions cut 3 bases from V and 6 bases from J, with 6 bases between. The CDR3 totals 12 residues. The CDR3: CASSFEVNEQFF. CDR3 sequence (DNA): TGTGCCAGCAGTTTCGAAGTCAATGAGCAGTTCTTC.

This sequence joins TRBV27 and TRBJ1-1; D might be TRBD1 (6 bases). V lost 7 bases to trimming and J lost 0 bases, with 15 bases between them. This CDR3 contains 15 residues. Germline values: CDR1 MNHEY, CDR2 SMNVEV (reference sequence). As DNA, the CDR3 is TGTGCCAGCAAGGGGGAGGGACTCTTGAACACTGAAGCTTTCTTT. Protein: CASKGEGLLNTEAFF.

CDR3 residues: CASSKWSGRARETQYF. The CDR3, as DNA: TGTGCCAGCAGCAAATGGAGCGGGAGGGCCCGGGAGACCCAGTACTTC. This chain uses TRBV13 with TRBJ2-5, with TRBD2 matching over 10 bases. The germline CDR1 and CDR2 sequences are PRHDT and FYEKMQ (reference sequence). The CDR3 has 16 residues. V was pared by 5 bases and J by 5 bases, with 11 bases of the junction left unmatched.

The chain recombines TRBV10-3 with TRBJ1-2; TRBD1 might be the D (6 bases). Germline CDR1 is ENHRY and CDR2 is SYGVKD. The CDR3 length is 13 residues. Trimming left V 6 bases short and J 6 bases short, with 14 bases between. CDR3 region: CAISRDRSDGYTF. CDR3 DNA: TGTGCCATCAGCCGAGACAGGTCGGATGGCTACACCTTC.

This chain links TRBV29-1 with TRBJ1-2; 12 nucleotides match TRBD1. Germline V gene lookup returns CDR1 SQVTM and CDR2 ANQGSEA. The CDR3 spans 13 residues. Unmatched junction bases numbered 3, after V lost 2 bases and J lost 8 bases. Here the CDR3 reads CSVETGTGGGYTF. For the CDR3, the DNA is TGCAGCGTTGAAACCGGGACAGGGGGCGGCTACACCTTC.